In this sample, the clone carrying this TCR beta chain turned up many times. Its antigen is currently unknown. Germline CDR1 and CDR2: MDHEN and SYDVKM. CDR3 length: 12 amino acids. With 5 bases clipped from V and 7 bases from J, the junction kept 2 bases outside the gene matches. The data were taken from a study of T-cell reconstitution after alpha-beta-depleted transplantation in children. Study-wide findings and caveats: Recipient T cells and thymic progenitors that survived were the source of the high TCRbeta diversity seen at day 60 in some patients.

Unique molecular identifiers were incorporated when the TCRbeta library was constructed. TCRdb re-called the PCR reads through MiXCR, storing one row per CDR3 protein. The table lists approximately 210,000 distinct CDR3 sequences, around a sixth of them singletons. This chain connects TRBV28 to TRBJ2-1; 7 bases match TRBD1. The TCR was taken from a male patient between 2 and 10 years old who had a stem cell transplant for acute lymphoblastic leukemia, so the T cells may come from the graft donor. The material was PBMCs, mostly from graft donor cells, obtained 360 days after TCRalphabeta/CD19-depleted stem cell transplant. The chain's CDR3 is CASSPTGNEQFF. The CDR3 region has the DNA TGTGCCAGCAGTCCGACAGGGAATGAGCAGTTCTTC.